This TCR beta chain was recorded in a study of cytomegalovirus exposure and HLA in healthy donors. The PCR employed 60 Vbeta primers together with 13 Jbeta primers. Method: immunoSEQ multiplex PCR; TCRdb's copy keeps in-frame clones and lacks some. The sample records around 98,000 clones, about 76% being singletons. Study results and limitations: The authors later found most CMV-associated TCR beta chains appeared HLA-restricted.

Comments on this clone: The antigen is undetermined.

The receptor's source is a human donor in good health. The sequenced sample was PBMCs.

The CDR3 here is CASSLRSGGWLNEQFF. The DNA of the CDR3 is TGTGCCAGCAGCTTGAGAAGCGGAGGGTGGCTCAATGAGCAGTTCTTC. V and J are TRBV5-6 and TRBJ2-1; a possible D gene is TRBD2 (6 bases). CDR1 SGHDT and CDR2 YYEEEE come from the germline V gene. This CDR3 is built from 16 residues. V was clipped by 1 base and J by 6 bases, with 17 bases between them.